The sequence of this T cell receptor beta chain was determined in a study of blood T cell repertoires in COVID-19. Whole-study context: Material from acute and convalescent COVID-19 was sourced from the United States, Italy and Spain. T cells, B-cell-depleted T cells, or PBMCs provided the cDNA or gDNA that served as material.

In the authors' workflow: By means of reference gene primer amplification, nucleated cell counts were estimated. Profiled with immunoSEQ multiplex PCR; TCRdb holds only in-frame clones, not every one. The V and J calls and clone size are taken from that table; D and trimming were inferred from the DNA. Among some 70,000 clones, approximately 84% were seen once, and the ten largest hold around 4.3%. Specimen: peripheral blood. The clonotype comes from a woman aged 60-70 years with acute or convalescent COVID-19.

For the CDR3, the DNA is TGTGCCAGCAGCGTAGAATCCACGGGAAATACGCAGTATTTT. Amino acid sequence: CASSVESTGNTQYF. V gene TRBV9 combines with J gene TRBJ2-3, with D tentatively TRBD2 (5 bases). Germline CDR1 and CDR2: SGDLS and YYNGEE. The CDR3 is made up of 14 amino acids. V shed 0 bases and J shed 7 bases, with 12 bases lying between them. Looking up the rest from reference TRBV9 and TRBJ2-3 gives the full variable domain: DSGVTQTPKHLITATGQRVTLRCSPRSGDLSVYWYQQSLDQGLQFLIQYYNGEERAKGNILERFSAQQFPDLHSELNLSSLELGDSALYFCASSVESTGNTQYFGPGTRLTVL.